The 12 T cell receptor beta chains presented below share a single source sample, sequenced in a study of cytomegalovirus exposure and HLA in healthy donors. The PCR used 60 Vbeta and 13 Jbeta primers. The data were produced by immunoSEQ multiplex PCR, yet TCRdb's version contains in-frame clones alone and is incomplete. This table has under 200,000 clones, roughly 13% appearing once. Material: PBMCs. The source is a man between 50 and 59 years old in good health and CMV-seropositive.

This clone was counted between two and nine times. V gene TRBV7-9 combines with J gene TRBJ1-1; no clear D gene. V was cut by 5 bases and J by 5 bases, with 15 bases left in between. Germline V gene lookup returns CDR1 SEHNR and CDR2 FQNEAQ (reference sequence). This CDR3 region has 14 residues. The CDR3 DNA reads as TGTGCCAGCAGCCCGATGGCAGAAAAGACTGAAGCTTTCTTT. This codes for CASSPMAEKTEAFF. The whole variable domain, filled in from reference TRBV7-9 and TRBJ1-1, reads DTGVSQNPRHKITKRGQNVTFRCDPISEHNRLYWYRQTLGQGPEFLTYFQNEAQLEKSRLLSDRFSAERPKGSFSTLEIQRTEQGDSAMYLCASSPMAEKTEAFFGQGTRLTVV.

CDR3 protein: CASSLPGGRGTEAFF. The CDR3 DNA reads as TGTGCCAGCAGCTTGCCGGGGGGGAGGGGCACTGAAGCTTTCTTT. This chain connects TRBV5-6 to TRBJ1-1, with D possibly TRBD1 on 5 matching bases. Between the trimmed V and J ends, which lost 1 base and 4 bases, there was a span of 14 bases. This CDR3 has 15 residues. Germline CDR1 and CDR2: SGHDT and YYEEEE.

In its sample, this clone was seen a few times. The chain has TRBV5-1 and TRBJ1-5; unclear D gene. The CDR3 length is 15 residues. Germline CDR1 reads SGHRS; CDR2 reads YFSETQ. Trimming left V 0 bases short and J 6 bases short, with 13 bases between. The CDR3 reads CASSLGSSLGQPQHF. For the CDR3, the DNA is TGCGCCAGCAGCTTGGGCTCCTCCCTAGGTCAGCCCCAGCATTTT.

The V and J genes are TRBV4-3 and TRBJ2-7; 10 bases match TRBD1. The junction had 2 bases not matched to a gene; V was cut back by 3 bases and J by 6 bases. The CDR3 contains 13 residues. Germline CDR1 is LGHNA and CDR2 is YSLEER. The DNA for the CDR3 is TGCGCCAGCAGCCAGGACAGGGGGTCCGAGCAGTACGTC. The encoded protein is CASSQDRGSEQYV.

This clone was seen only a few times. The chain has TRBV7-9 and TRBJ1-5; D is unclear. CDR1 is SEHNR, CDR2 FQNEAQ, per germline (reference sequence). The CDR3 is 12 amino acids. Trimming removed 4 bases from V and 5 bases from J, with 6 bases in between. This CDR3 reads CASSSDDQPQHF. The CDR3 nucleotides read TGTGCCAGCAGCTCAGATGATCAGCCCCAGCATTTT.

V usage is TRBV10-3 and J usage is TRBJ2-6, with TRBD2 as a possible D gene (5 bases). The CDR3 is made up of 20 amino acids. Per germline, CDR1 ENHRY and CDR2 SYGVKD. Trimming cost V 3 bases and J 0 bases, with 21 bases left between them. The CDR3 DNA follows: TGTGCCATCAGTGACCCGATAAACAACTTCGGGATCTCTGGGGCCAACGTCCTGACTTTC. Translated: CAISDPINNFGISGANVLTF.

The V and J genes are TRBV5-6 and TRBJ2-5, with TRBD2 identical over 7 bases. Germline trimming cut 4 bases from V and 0 bases from J; bases unmatched to any gene: 3. The germline V gene has CDR1 SGHDT and CDR2 YYEEEE. CDR3 length: 14 amino acids. CDR3 amino acids: CASSIGLDQETQYF. The CDR3 DNA reads as TGTGCCAGCAGCATCGGACTAGACCAAGAGACCCAGTACTTC.

The gene calls are TRBV4-2 and TRBJ1-6, with a weak D call TRBD1 (6 bases). Germline V gives CDR1 LGHNA, CDR2 YNFKEQ. The CDR3 extends over 14 amino acids. V lost 0 bases and J 15 bases, leaving 15 bases between the germline ends. The chain's CDR3 is CASSQESRGSDLHF. In DNA form, the CDR3 reads TGTGCCAGCAGCCAAGAATCTAGGGGGTCGGACCTCCACTTT.

This clone has only a few counts. This chain uses TRBV19 with TRBJ1-1; 7 positions match TRBD1. Germline CDR1 LNHDA, CDR2 SQIVND (reference sequence). V lost 7 bases, J lost 6 bases, and 8 bases stayed unmatched. There are 13 residues in the CDR3. Here the CDR3 reads CASTTGVMAEAFF. DNA of the CDR3: TGTGCCAGTACCACAGGGGTAATGGCTGAAGCTTTCTTT.

The chain couples TRBV7-2 to TRBJ1-1, with a possible D match to TRBD1 (6 bases). There are 13 residues in the CDR3. The germline CDR1 and CDR2 sequences are SGHTA and FQGNSA. Trimming removed 5 bases at V and 8 bases at J, with 15 bases between. The CDR3: CASSLQQGREAFF. The CDR3 region has the DNA TGTGCCAGCAGCCTACAACAGGGTAGGGAAGCTTTCTTT.

This clone was detected a few times. V usage is TRBV6-6 and J usage is TRBJ2-3; D is uncertain. Germline CDR1 reads MNHNY; CDR2 reads SVGAGI (reference sequence). This CDR3 region has 11 residues. Trimming removed 5 bases at V and 3 bases at J, with 3 bases between. This CDR3 reads CASSQTDTQYF. The DNA of the CDR3 is TGTGCCAGCAGTCAGACAGATACGCAGTATTTT.

This clone was detected a few times. This chain uses TRBV19 with TRBJ2-2; D is possibly TRBD1 (6 bases). The CDR3 is 15 amino acids. Germline assignment: CDR1 LNHDA and CDR2 SQIVND (reference sequence). Trimming left V 1 base short and J 2 bases short, with 8 bases between. CDR3 residues: CASSIAGVNTGELFF. The DNA for the CDR3 is TGTGCCAGTAGTATAGCAGGGGTAAACACCGGGGAGCTGTTTTTT.